What follows are 12 T cell receptor beta chains derived from one specimen sequenced in a study of blood T cell repertoires in COVID-19. The method was immunoSEQ multiplex PCR; TCRdb's version includes in-frame clones alone and lacks a portion of them. Seen here are 500,000 to 600,000 clones, 85% to 90% observed once, and the top ten hold around 8%. Sequenced: peripheral blood. These receptors all stem from a woman between 50 and 59 years old with COVID-19, enrolled during active disease.

The genes are TRBV3-1 (or the pseudogene TRBV3-2) and TRBJ2-7, with 9 bases matching TRBD2. The germline V gene has CDR1 LGHDT and CDR2 YNNKEL (reference sequence). The CDR3 has 16 amino acids. The ends lost 5 bases at V and 0 bases at J; junction bases unmatched: 8. CDR3 sequence (DNA): TGTGCCAGCAGCAGAGGATGGACTAGCGCCTCCTACGAGCAGTACTTC. It encodes CASSRGWTSASYEQYF.

CDR3 sequence (DNA): TGTGCCAGCAGTGGGGACAGGGGGCTCGATACGAGGGGCTACACCTTC. It is translated as CASSGDRGLDTRGYTF. V is TRBV6-1 and J is TRBJ1-2, with 12 bases matching TRBD1. The CDR3 length is 16 residues. V lost 4 bases, J lost 8 bases, and 11 bases stayed unmatched. CDR1 and CDR2 (germline): MNHNS, SASEGT.

The chain is built from TRBV11-2 and TRBJ2-7; the match to TRBD1 covers 12 bases. Losses at the gene ends were 4 bases for V and 4 bases for J; bases not matched to a gene: 8. Germline-derived CDR1 and CDR2 are SGHAT and FQNNGV. There are 16 residues in the CDR3. CDR3 nucleotide sequence: TGTGCCAGCAGCTCGGGGACAGGGGGCGCGGGATACGAGCAGTACTTC. As protein: CASSSGTGGAGYEQYF.

This sequence joins TRBV4-1 and TRBJ2-1, with 14 bases that match TRBD2. The CDR3 runs to 19 residues. Germline trimming cut 2 bases from V and 4 bases from J; bases unmatched to any gene: 10. The germline gives CDR1 MGHRA, CDR2 YSYEKL. The CDR3 loop is CASSQPRLAGGPRYNEQFF. CDR3 DNA sequence: TGCGCCAGCAGCCAACCCAGACTAGCGGGGGGGCCAAGGTACAATGAGCAGTTCTTC.

The V and J genes are TRBV7-3 and TRBJ2-1; 7 nucleotides match TRBD1. The V gene's germline CDR1 is SGHTA and CDR2 FQGTGA. V lost 7 bases, J lost 1 base, and 7 bases stayed unmatched. The CDR3 is made up of 15 amino acids. The DNA of the CDR3 is TGTGCCAGCAACTCAGGGGGTAGTTCCTACAATGAGCAGTTCTTC. Translating it yields CASNSGGSSYNEQFF.

The V gene is TRBV18, the J gene TRBJ1-1; 9 bases agree with TRBD1. Germline V gene sequence: CDR1 KGHSH, CDR2 LQKENI. The trim removed 4 bases at V and 10 bases at J, leaving 10 bases unmatched. The CDR3 consists of 14 residues. The CDR3 DNA sequence: TGTGCCAGCTCACGTTCCCGGACAGGGGAGGCAGCTTTCTTT. Translating it yields CASSRSRTGEAAFF.

The gene calls are TRBV20-1 and TRBJ2-1; D is ambiguous. The CDR3 has 11 amino acids. Germline loops: CDR1 DFQATT, CDR2 SNEGSKA (reference sequence). V was pared by 4 bases and J by 6 bases, with 7 bases between. CDR3 amino acids: CSATKRNEQFF. In DNA form, the CDR3 reads TGCAGTGCTACTAAGCGCAATGAGCAGTTCTTC.

This chain joins TRBV7-3 and TRBJ2-1; the D is unclear. CDR3 size: 12 residues. The germline V gene encodes CDR1 SGHTA and CDR2 FQGTGA. V was shortened by 5 bases and J by 7 bases, with 9 bases between the two germline ends. The CDR3 here is CASSMSRNEQFF. The CDR3 DNA reads TGTGCCAGCAGCATGAGTCGGAATGAGCAGTTCTTC.

The chain has TRBV19 and TRBJ2-5; 13 bases match TRBD2. Losses at the gene ends were 4 bases for V and 1 base for J; bases not matched to a gene: 3. Germline V gene sequence: CDR1 LNHDA, CDR2 SQIVND (reference sequence). This CDR3 region has 16 residues. This CDR3 is CASSRTSGGTQETQYF. For the CDR3, the DNA is TGTGCCAGTAGTAGGACTAGCGGGGGAACCCAAGAGACCCAGTACTTC. The full variable domain, in which reference TRBV19 and TRBJ2-5 provide the parts outside the CDR3, is DGGITQSPKYLFRKEGQNVTLSCEQNLNHDAMYWYRQDPGQGLRLIYYSQIVNDFQKGDIAEGYSVSREKKESFPLTVTSAQKNPTAFYLCASSRTSGGTQETQYFGPGTRLLVL.

The chain is built from TRBV27 and TRBJ1-2; D possibly corresponds to TRBD1 (6 bases). The CDR3 totals 13 residues. The germline gives CDR1 MNHEY, CDR2 SMNVEV (reference sequence). Trimming removed 8 bases from V and 9 bases from J, with 19 bases in between. Here the CDR3 DNA reads TGTGCCAGCGGGGGCGCCGCCTTTGTAAGCTACACCTTC. Translated, it gives CASGGAAFVSYTF.

The J gene is TRBJ1-2, the V gene TRBV2; TRBD1 might be the D (5 bases). Germline-derived CDR1 and CDR2 are SNHLY and FYNNEI. The CDR3 consists of 14 residues. The germline V and J ends were trimmed by 8 bases and 6 bases, with 19 bases remaining between them. The CDR3 sequence is CASLLPPGVDGYTF. The CDR3 bases are TGTGCCAGCCTTTTACCGCCGGGGGTTGATGGCTACACCTTC.

This clone has just a few counts. The gene calls are TRBV19 and TRBJ2-1; D possibly corresponds to TRBD1 (5 bases). Deletions cut 3 bases from V and 10 bases from J, with 13 bases between. The CDR3 consists of 13 residues. Germline V lookup: CDR1 LNHDA, CDR2 SQIVND (reference sequence). The CDR3 is CASSMVGANEQFF. The CDR3 coding sequence is TGTGCCAGTAGTATGGTTGGGGCCAACGAGCAGTTCTTC.